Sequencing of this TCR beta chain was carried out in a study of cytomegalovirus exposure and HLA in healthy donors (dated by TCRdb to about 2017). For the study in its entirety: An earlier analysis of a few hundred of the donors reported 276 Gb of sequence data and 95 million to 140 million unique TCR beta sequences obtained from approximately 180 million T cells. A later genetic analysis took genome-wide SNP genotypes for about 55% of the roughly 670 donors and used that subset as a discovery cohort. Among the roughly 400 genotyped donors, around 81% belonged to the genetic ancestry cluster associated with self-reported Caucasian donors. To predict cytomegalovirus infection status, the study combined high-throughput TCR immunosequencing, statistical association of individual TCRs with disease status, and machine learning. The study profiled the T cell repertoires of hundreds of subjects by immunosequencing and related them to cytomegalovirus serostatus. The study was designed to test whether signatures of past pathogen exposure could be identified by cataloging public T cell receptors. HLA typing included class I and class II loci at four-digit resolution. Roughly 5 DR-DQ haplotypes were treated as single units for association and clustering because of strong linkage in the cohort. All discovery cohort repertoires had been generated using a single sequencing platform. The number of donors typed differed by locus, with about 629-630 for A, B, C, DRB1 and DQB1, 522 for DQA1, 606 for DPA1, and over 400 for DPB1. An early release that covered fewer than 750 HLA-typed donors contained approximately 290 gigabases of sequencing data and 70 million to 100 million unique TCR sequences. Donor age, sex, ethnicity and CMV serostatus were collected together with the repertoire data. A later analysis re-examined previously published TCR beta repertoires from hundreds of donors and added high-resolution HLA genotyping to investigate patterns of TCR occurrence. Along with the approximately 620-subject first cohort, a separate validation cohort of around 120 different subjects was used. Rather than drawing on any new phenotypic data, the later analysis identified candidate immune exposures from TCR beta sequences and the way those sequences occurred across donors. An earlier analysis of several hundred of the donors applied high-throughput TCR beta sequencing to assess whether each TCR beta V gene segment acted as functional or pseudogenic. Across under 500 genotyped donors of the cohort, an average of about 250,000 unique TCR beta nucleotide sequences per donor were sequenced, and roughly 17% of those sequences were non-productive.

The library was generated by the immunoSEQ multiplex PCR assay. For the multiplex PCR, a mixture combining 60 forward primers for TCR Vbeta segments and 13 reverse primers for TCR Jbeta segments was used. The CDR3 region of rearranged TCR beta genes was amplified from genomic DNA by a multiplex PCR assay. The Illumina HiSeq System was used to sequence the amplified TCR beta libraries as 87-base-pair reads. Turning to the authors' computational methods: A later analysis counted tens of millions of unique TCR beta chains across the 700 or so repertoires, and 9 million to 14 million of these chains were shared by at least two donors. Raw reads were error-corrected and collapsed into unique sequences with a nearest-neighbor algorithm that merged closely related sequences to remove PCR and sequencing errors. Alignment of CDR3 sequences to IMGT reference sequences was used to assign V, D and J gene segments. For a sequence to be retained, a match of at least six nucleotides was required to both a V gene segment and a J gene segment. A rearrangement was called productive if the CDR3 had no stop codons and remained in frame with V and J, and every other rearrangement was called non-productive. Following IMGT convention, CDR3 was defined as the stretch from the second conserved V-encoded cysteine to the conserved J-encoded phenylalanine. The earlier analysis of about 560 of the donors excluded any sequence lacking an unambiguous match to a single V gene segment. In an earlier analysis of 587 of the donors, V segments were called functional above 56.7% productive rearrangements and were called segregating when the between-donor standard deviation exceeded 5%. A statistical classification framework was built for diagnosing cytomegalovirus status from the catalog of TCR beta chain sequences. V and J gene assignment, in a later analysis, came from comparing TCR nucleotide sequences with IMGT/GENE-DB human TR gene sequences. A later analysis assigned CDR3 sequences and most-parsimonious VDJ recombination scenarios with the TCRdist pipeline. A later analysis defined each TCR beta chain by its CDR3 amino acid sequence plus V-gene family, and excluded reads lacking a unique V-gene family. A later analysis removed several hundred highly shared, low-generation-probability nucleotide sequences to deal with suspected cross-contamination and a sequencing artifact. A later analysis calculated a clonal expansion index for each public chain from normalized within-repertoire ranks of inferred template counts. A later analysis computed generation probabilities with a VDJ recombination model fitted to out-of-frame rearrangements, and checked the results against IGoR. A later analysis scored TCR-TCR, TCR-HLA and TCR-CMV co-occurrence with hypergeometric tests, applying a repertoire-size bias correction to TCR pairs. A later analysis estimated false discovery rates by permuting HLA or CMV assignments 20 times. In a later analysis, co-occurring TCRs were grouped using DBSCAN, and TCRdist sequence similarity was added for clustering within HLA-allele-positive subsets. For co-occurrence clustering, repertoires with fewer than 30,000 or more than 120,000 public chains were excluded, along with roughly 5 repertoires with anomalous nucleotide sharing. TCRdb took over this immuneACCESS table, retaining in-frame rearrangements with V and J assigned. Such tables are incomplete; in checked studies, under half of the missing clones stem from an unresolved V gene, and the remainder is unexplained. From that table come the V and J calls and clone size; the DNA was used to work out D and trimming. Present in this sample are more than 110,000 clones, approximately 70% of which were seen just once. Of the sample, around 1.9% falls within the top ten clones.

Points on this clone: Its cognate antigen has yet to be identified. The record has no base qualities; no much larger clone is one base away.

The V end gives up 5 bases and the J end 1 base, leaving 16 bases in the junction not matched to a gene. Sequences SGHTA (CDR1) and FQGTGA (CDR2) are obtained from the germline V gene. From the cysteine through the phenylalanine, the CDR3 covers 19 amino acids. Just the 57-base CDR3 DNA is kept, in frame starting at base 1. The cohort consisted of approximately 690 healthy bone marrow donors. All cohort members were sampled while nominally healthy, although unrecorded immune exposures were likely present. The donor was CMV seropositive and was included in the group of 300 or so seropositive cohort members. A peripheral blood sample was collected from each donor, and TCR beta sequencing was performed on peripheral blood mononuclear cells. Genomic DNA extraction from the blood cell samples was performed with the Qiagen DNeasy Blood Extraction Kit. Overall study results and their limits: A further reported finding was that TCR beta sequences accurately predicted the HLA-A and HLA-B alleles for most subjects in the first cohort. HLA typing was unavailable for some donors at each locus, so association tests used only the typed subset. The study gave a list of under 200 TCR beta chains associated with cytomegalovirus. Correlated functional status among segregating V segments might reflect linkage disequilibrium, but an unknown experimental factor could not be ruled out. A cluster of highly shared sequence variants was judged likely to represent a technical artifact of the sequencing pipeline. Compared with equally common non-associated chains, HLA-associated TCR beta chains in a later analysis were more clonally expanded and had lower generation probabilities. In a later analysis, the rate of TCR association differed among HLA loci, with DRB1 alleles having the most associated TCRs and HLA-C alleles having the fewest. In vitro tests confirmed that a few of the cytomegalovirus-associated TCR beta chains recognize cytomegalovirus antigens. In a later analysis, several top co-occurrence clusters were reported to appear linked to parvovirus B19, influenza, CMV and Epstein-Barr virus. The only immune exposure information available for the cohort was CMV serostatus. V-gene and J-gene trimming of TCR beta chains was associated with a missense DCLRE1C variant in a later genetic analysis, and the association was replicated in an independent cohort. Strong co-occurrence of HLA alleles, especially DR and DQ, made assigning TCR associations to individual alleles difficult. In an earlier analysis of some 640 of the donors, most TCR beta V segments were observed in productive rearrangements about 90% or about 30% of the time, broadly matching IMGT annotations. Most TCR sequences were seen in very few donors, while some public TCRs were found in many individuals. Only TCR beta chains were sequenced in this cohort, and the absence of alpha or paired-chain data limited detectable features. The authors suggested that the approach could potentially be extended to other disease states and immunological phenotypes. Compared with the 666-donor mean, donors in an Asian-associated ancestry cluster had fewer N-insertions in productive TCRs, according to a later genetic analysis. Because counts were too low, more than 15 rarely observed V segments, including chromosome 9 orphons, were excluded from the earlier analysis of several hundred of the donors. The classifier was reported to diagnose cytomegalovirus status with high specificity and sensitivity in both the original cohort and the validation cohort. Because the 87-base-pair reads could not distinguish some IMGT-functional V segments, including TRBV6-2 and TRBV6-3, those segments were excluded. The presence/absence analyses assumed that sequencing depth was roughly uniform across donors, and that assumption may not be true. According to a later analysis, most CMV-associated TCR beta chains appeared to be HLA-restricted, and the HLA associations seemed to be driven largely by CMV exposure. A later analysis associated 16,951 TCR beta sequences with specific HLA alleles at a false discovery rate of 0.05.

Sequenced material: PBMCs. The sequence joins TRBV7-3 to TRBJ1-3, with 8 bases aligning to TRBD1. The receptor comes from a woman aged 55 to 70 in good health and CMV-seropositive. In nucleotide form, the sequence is TGTGCCAGCAGCCCCCCCGGACAGGGAGAAGAGGGATCTGGAAACACCATATATTTT. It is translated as CASSPPGQGEEGSGNTIYF. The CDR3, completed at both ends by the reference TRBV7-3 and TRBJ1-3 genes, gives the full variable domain GAGVSQTPSNKVTEKGKYVELRCDPISGHTALYWYRQSLGQGPEFLIYFQGTGAADDSGLPNDRFFAVRPEGSVSTLKIQRTERGDSAVYLCASSPPGQGEEGSGNTIYFGEGSWLTVV.